This T cell receptor beta chain stems from a study of technical replicates of blood from a few donors. Profiling relied on immunoSEQ multiplex PCR, and the TCRdb table lists in-frame clones only, not all of them. The sample includes roughly 72,000 clones, about 94% of them seen just once. V was clipped by 3 bases and J by 6 bases; unmatched bases: 4. Germline V gives CDR1 SGHAT, CDR2 FQNNGV. This CDR3 contains 15 residues. The chain joins TRBV11-2 to TRBJ2-1; TRBD1 aligns across 11 bases. The TCR was taken from a human donor in good health. The specimen was T cells isolated from PBMCs. CDR3 region: CASSLAGTGGNEQFF. CDR3 in DNA: TGTGCCAGCAGCTTGGCTGGGACAGGGGGCAATGAGCAGTTCTTC. The variable domain in full, completed from reference TRBV11-2 and TRBJ2-1, reads EAGVAQSPRYKIIEKRQSVAFWCNPISGHATLYWYQQILGQGPKLLIQFQNNGVVDDSQLPKDRFSAERLKGVDSTLKIQPAKLEDSAVYLCASSLAGTGGNEQFFGPGTRLTVL.